This paragraph covers one T cell receptor beta chain sequence. Its cognate antigen is unknown. V was trimmed by 6 bases and J by 6 bases, leaving 17 bases between them. The CDR3 contains 14 residues. Germline-derived CDR1 and CDR2 are MNHEY and SVGAGI. Assay used: immunoSEQ multiplex PCR; TCRdb lists only in-frame clones, some missing. The repertoire holds over 100,000 clones, with about 87% as singletons. These data come from a study of T cell responses to AZD1222 COVID-19 vaccine. Study information: Pooling was applied to second doses at about 4 or about 12 weeks.

General study points: Spike was spanned by vaccine-associated CD4 TCRs, which were dominant at 160-218 and 743-854.

This chain links TRBV6-5 with TRBJ1-1; tentatively, D is TRBD1 (5 bases). The material was peripheral blood, obtained on day 0 of AZD1222 vaccination. This clonotype originated in an adult in good health. The CDR3 here is CASRGTGFRAEAFF. The CDR3 nucleotides read TGTGCCAGCAGGGGGACGGGCTTTCGGGCTGAAGCTTTCTTT.